This TCR beta chain was profiled in a study of T cell changes during pregnancy in multiple sclerosis. Produced via immunoSEQ multiplex PCR; TCRdb's table is partial and in-frame only. This repertoire shows more than 30,000 clones, over 80% found once; its top ten account for 0.3% to 0.4%. With V trimmed by 7 bases and J by 4 bases, 5 bases remained unmatched. CDR1 is MDHEN and CDR2 is SYDVKM in the germline V gene. The CDR3 is made up of 14 amino acids. The chain employs TRBV28 and TRBJ2-7, with 12 bases that match TRBD2. The clonotype was recovered from a female donor in good health, enrolled as a control in a pregnancy study. The sample in question was CD4+ T cells from peripheral blood mononuclear cells, obtained in the third trimester of pregnancy. The CDR3 DNA is TGTGCCAGCACCAGACTAGCGGGAGCGTACGAGCAGTACTTC. It encodes CASTRLAGAYEQYF.